Below are 13 T cell receptor beta chains sequenced from a single sample in a study of blood T cell repertoires in COVID-19. This table comes from immunoSEQ multiplex PCR, and its TCRdb copy is limited to in-frame clones, with some not included. The data hold roughly 250,000 clones, with around nine tenths observed a single time. Sequencing input: PBMCs or T cells enriched from blood (not recorded which). The receptor source for this set is a woman between 45 and 65 years old who had recovered from COVID-19.

The rearrangement joins TRBV10-3 to TRBJ2-5, with 14 bases that match TRBD2. V was pared by 10 bases and J by 5 bases, with 6 bases of the junction left unmatched. The CDR3 is 14 amino acids. CDR1 ENHRY and CDR2 SYGVKD come from the germline V gene. For the CDR3, the DNA is TGTGCCAGCGGGACTAGCGGGAGTCAGGAGACCCAGTACTTC. Amino acids: CASGTSGSQETQYF.

The chain links TRBV19 to TRBJ1-1, with TRBD1 matching 8 bases. The germline CDR1 and CDR2 sequences are LNHDA and SQIVND (reference sequence). Trimming cost V 7 bases and J 6 bases; bases outside gene matches: 7. This CDR3 has 13 amino acids. CDR3 sequence reads: CASKGTGAAEAFF. CDR3 DNA sequence: TGTGCCAGTAAGGGGACAGGCGCGGCTGAAGCTTTCTTT.

This clone was recorded only once. V gene TRBV6-5 combines with J gene TRBJ2-7; D perhaps matches TRBD2 (7 bases). Germline V CDR1 and CDR2: MNHEY, SVGAGI. Trimming removed 6 bases from V and 5 bases from J, with 20 bases in between. The CDR3 consists of 15 residues. The DNA of the CDR3 is TGTGCCAGCAGCCCGAAGGGGGAGGGGTTACACGAGCAGTACTTC. Translating it yields CASSPKGEGLHEQYF.

Concerning this clone itself: The sample contains more than one DNA sequence encoding this CDR3. This rearrangement joins TRBV28 to TRBJ1-5; D possibly corresponds to TRBD1 (5 bases). Germline V lookup: CDR1 MDHEN, CDR2 SYDVKM. The V and J ends lost 5 bases and 1 base respectively, with 15 bases between them. The CDR3 is made up of 16 amino acids. In DNA, the CDR3 is TGTGCCAGCAGTCTATATCCGGGGGACAGCAATCAGCCCCAGCATTTT. Encoded protein: CASSLYPGDSNQPQHF.

The V and J genes are TRBV30 and TRBJ2-3; 14 bases map to TRBD2. CDR1 and CDR2 from the germline V gene are GTSNPN and SVGIG (reference sequence). V was pared by 3 bases and J by 5 bases, with 4 bases of the junction left unmatched. The CDR3 spans 15 residues. The CDR3 DNA sequence: TGTGCCTGGAGCAGGGGACTAGCGGGAGTAGATACGCAGTATTTT. It yields the protein CAWSRGLAGVDTQYF.

The rearrangement uses TRBV4-2 and TRBJ1-1, with a tentative D call TRBD1 (5 bases). This CDR3 spans 15 amino acids. The V and J ends lost 7 bases and 6 bases respectively, with 21 bases between them. Per germline, CDR1 LGHNA and CDR2 YNFKEQ. DNA for the CDR3: TGTGCCAGCACGGCATTGGGGGGACGAACCTCTGAAGCTTTCTTT. This codes for CASTALGGRTSEAFF.

The rearrangement links TRBV5-1 to TRBJ1-4; TRBD1 matches at 8 bases. The trim removed 3 bases at V and 4 bases at J, leaving 5 bases unmatched. There are 15 residues in the CDR3. Per the germline V gene, CDR1 is SGHRS and CDR2 is YFSETQ. Here the CDR3 reads CASSWATGDNEKLFF. As DNA, the CDR3 is TGCGCCAGCAGCTGGGCGACAGGGGATAATGAAAAACTGTTTTTT.

This sequence joins TRBV27 and TRBJ1-5; D not resolved. There are 16 residues in the CDR3. Trimming removed 2 bases at V and 4 bases at J, with 15 bases between. Germline V gives CDR1 MNHEY, CDR2 SMNVEV (reference sequence). The CDR3 protein is CASSLGPPILNQPQHF. CDR3 in DNA: TGTGCCAGCAGTTTAGGCCCCCCGATTTTGAATCAGCCCCAGCATTTT.

The gene calls are TRBV2 and TRBJ2-1; no definite D call. The V gene's germline CDR1 is SNHLY and CDR2 FYNNEI. The CDR3 sequence is 13 residues long. Trimming took off 6 bases at V and 4 bases at J, with 10 bases between the two ends. The CDR3 sequence is CASRVSQYNEQFF. CDR3 coding DNA: TGTGCCAGCAGGGTAAGCCAATACAATGAGCAGTTCTTC.

The rearrangement links TRBV29-1 to TRBJ1-5; 8 bases map to TRBD1. This CDR3 has 14 residues. In germline, CDR1 is SQVTM, CDR2 ANQGSEA. Trimming at V came to 4 bases and at J to 5 bases, leaving 7 bases not matched to a gene. CDR3 loop: CSVAFGTGYQPQHF. The CDR3 bases are TGCAGCGTTGCGTTTGGGACAGGATATCAGCCCCAGCATTTT.

The V call is TRBV9, the J call TRBJ2-3; 11 bases are shared with TRBD2. Germline CDR1 SGDLS, CDR2 YYNGEE. V was clipped by 4 bases and J by 0 bases; unmatched bases: 4. The CDR3 sequence is 16 residues long. CDR3 sequence (DNA): TGTGCCAGCAGCCCTAGACTAGCGGGAAGCACAGATACGCAGTATTTT. Translating gives CASSPRLAGSTDTQYF.

The V and J genes are TRBV3-1 (or the pseudogene TRBV3-2) and TRBJ2-5; 10 positions match TRBD1. Germline V CDR1 and CDR2: LGHDT, YNNKEL (reference sequence). The CDR3 covers 16 residues. V gave up 1 base and J gave up 1 base; unmatched junction bases: 3. DNA for the CDR3: TGTGCCAGCAGCCAAGGACAGGGGGCGATCCAAGAGACCCAGTACTTC. It encodes CASSQGQGAIQETQYF.

V gene TRBV19 combines with J gene TRBJ1-1, with D possibly TRBD1 on 6 matching bases. This CDR3 has 14 amino acids. The V gene lost 3 bases and the J gene lost 3 bases, with 11 bases spanning the gap. The V gene's germline CDR1 is LNHDA and CDR2 SQIVND (reference sequence). The chain's CDR3 is CASSIPGTHTEAFF. The CDR3 nucleotides read TGTGCCAGTAGTATCCCCGGGACACACACTGAAGCTTTCTTT.